This paragraph covers one T cell receptor (beta chain) sequence. Sequencing used immunoSEQ multiplex PCR; TCRdb keeps in-frame clones, though not all of them. The table records approximately 660,000 clones, approximately 90% of them present only once. This entry belongs to a study of shared T cell receptors in the human thymus. The CDR3 has 22 residues. The junction had 28 bases not matched to a gene; V was cut back by 0 bases and J by 7 bases. CDR1 SGHRS and CDR2 YFSETQ come from the germline V gene. These data were likewise used in another study, on human thymus T cells.

The clonotype was recovered from a boy under two years old with a congenital heart defect. The sample consisted of thymocytes. This chain connects TRBV5-1 to TRBJ1-3, with 7 nucleotides matching TRBD1. CDR3 nucleotide sequence: TGCGCCAGCAGCTTGGACGTTAATGCCGAGACAGGGACCCAGGTTGCGAGTAACACCATATATTTT. Its protein is CASSLDVNAETGTQVASNTIYF.